This is a list of T cell receptor beta chains from one sample in a study of technical replicates of blood from several donors. Data came from immunoSEQ multiplex PCR; TCRdb stores just in-frame clones and leaves some out. The sample consists of roughly 60,000 clones, 85% to 90% of them appearing once. Sequenced input: PBMCs. These receptor sequences come from a human donor in good health. Some clones in this sample may be carry-over from other donors' samples. CDR3s include the opening cysteine and the closing phenylalanine or tryptophan. Expanded clones get a size class; other rows say once, few or many, or leave the size out.

TRBJ2-5 | . | TRBV5-8 | CASSLFGTGQETQYF
TRBJ1-4 | . | TRBV15 | CATSRGRTNEKLFF
TRBJ2-7 | . | TRBV18 | CASSERRYEQYF
TRBJ1-2 | . | TRBV7-8 | CASSLQNMGQGNGYTF
TRBJ1-3 | once | TRBV6-5 | CASSKSQKTGNTIYF
TRBJ2-6 | . | TRBV4-3 | CASSQDSGTGANVLTF
TRBJ1-2 | . | TRBV6-4 | CASSPGAEYGYTF
TRBJ1-6 | . | TRBV7-9 | CASSLGGIDNSPLHF
TRBJ1-3 | . | TRBV11-2 | CASSFTVSGNTIYF
TRBJ1-2 | . | TRBV18 | CASSPTGNNYGYTF
TRBJ1-5 | . | TRBV6-5 | CASSGTGNDQPQHF
TRBJ1-2 | once | TRBV5-5 | CASSLVSMGQGFYGYTF
TRBJ2-1 | . | TRBV4-2 | CASSPDTSGIYNEQFF
TRBJ1-2 | once | TRBV7-2 | CASSSDRYGYTF
TRBJ1-1 | . | TRBV29-1 | CSVEETLIGDEAFF
TRBJ2-3 | . | TRBV7-2 | CASSLTTSGITDTQYF
TRBJ1-1 | once | TRBV29-1 | CSVVSGRVKTEAFF
TRBJ1-4 | . | TRBV27 | CASSPMGQLNEKLFF
TRBJ2-3 | . | TRBV9 | CASSASPQGADTQYF
TRBJ2-5 | . | TRBV7-9 | CASSFSGGETQYF
TRBJ1-2 | . | TRBV4-3 | CASSQDRTGPGANYGYTF
TRBJ2-3 | . | TRBV18 | CASSPLATTDTQYF
TRBJ2-1 | . | TRBV4-2 | CASSQGGRDRGTYNEQFF
TRBJ1-1 | . | TRBV9 | CASSKSDREAFF
TRBJ2-7 | . | TRBV27 | CASRSSVQGQYEQYF
TRBJ2-6 | few | TRBV11-2 | CASSYYSGANVLTF
TRBJ2-7 | . | TRBV7-9 | CASSLVGQSYEQYF
TRBJ2-5 | . | TRBV5-1 | CASSPVGGQETQYF
TRBJ1-1 | . | TRBV10-3 | CASHRGEGTEAFF
TRBJ2-5 | few | TRBV7-6 | CASSSTNSETQYF
TRBJ1-1 | . | TRBV4-1 | CASSQVWTDDTEAFF
TRBJ2-7 | . | TRBV6-5 | CASSYSRLRPSEQYF
TRBJ1-2 | . | TRBV7-2 | CASSPGQGRNYGYTF
TRBJ2-7 | . | TRBV13 | CASSHRGSSYEQYF
TRBJ2-5 | . | TRBV19 | CASSPHRGQETQYF
TRBJ1-6 | . | TRBV6-5 | CASSRAYNSPLHF
TRBJ1-2 | . | TRBV5-4 | CASSLPGQGANYGYTF
TRBJ1-1 | . | TRBV6-6 | CASIIRDRNTEAFF
TRBJ2-7 | . | TRBV10-3 | CAISASGGAGEQYF
TRBJ1-2 | . | TRBV5-6 | CASSLEALNYGYTF
TRBJ2-3 | . | TRBV4-3 | CASSPLGLAVGTQYF
TRBJ1-1 | once | TRBV27 | CASRKPEGEAFF
TRBJ2-7 | . | TRBV9 | CASSVTGEVFDEQYF
TRBJ2-1 | . | TRBV5-4 | CASSLRRATYNEQFF
TRBJ1-4 | . | TRBV7-2 | CASSLSGGATEKLFF
TRBJ2-1 | . | TRBV7-8 | CASNKPAGGPHEQFF
TRBJ2-7 | . | TRBV7-6 | CASSLGSADEEQYF
TRBJ2-2 | . | TRBV7-3 | CASSLYPSGGASGELFF
TRBJ1-2 | . | TRBV10-3 | CAISDTGRYGYTF
TRBJ2-7 | . | TRBV7-2 | CASSAPGIHEQYF
TRBJ2-3 | . | TRBV18 | CASSPILRLAGSTDTQYF
TRBJ2-1 | . | TRBV5-1 | CASSPGGGTTYNEQFF
TRBJ2-7 | . | TRBV7-9 | CASSLGRESTYEQYF
TRBJ2-7 | . | TRBV4-2 | CASSQGGVGASSYEQYF
TRBJ2-7 | . | TRBV7-9 | CASSLEDFSYEQYF